Listed here is a single T cell receptor beta chain. Other DNA sequences in this specimen translate into the identical CDR3. This sample is part of a study of blood T cell repertoires in COVID-19. This CDR3 region has 14 residues. The germline V gene has CDR1 MNHEY and CDR2 SVGAGI. Trimming shortened V by 0 bases and J by 0 bases, and 5 bases separated the two germline ends. Sequenced by immunoSEQ multiplex PCR; TCRdb stores in-frame clones only, minus some. The repertoire holds about 210,000 clones, with about four fifths as singletons. Input material: peripheral blood. This chain links TRBV6-5 with TRBJ1-1; no clear D. The source of this sequence is a man in his forties or fifties with active or convalescent COVID-19. CDR3 region: CASSYSAVNTEAFF. CDR3 in DNA: TGTGCCAGCAGTTACTCGGCAGTGAACACTGAAGCTTTCTTT.